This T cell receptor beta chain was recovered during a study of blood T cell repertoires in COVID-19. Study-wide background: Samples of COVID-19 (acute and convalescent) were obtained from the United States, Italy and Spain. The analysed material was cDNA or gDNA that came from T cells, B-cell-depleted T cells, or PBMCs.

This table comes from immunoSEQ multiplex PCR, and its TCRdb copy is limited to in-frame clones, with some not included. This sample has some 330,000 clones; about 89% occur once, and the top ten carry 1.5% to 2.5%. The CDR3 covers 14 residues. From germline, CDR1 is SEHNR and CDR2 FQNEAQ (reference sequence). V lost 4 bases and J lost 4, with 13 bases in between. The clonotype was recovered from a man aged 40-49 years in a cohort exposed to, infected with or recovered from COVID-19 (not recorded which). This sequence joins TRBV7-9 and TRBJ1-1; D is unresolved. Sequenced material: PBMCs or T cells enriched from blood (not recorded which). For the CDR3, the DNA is TGTGCCAGCAGCTCCGCGGGGATGGGCACTGAAGCTTTCTTT. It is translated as CASSSAGMGTEAFF.